These T cell receptor beta chains were read from a single sample in a study of T cells and Merkel cell carcinoma outcomes. Produced via immunoSEQ multiplex PCR; TCRdb's table is partial and in-frame only. Among 1,000 to 1,500 clones listed, roughly 90% were seen once. The sequenced sample consisted of tumor tissue from Merkel cell carcinoma. The receptors originated from a human donor with Merkel cell carcinoma. Both conserved end residues are part of each CDR3.

TRBV10-3,13,TRBJ1-6,CAIQSSYNSPLHF
TRBV18,14,TRBJ2-5,CASSPPGGAETQYF
TRBV2,16,TRBJ2-7,CASSPLGTGVLYEQYF
TRBV7-9,18,TRBJ2-1,CASSSLGQTQDGGNEQFF
TRBV15,16,TRBJ2-7,CATSSFDTTSSYEQYF
TRBV5-1,15,TRBJ2-7,CASSLGQREGNEQYF
TRBV18,18,TRBJ2-3,CASSPQLAGPSSTDTQYF
TRBV18,15,TRBJ1-5,CASSQGFASDQPQHF
TRBV29-1,16,TRBJ2-5,CSVESWVRDAEETQYF
TRBV7-9,11,TRBJ1-2,CASSLGNGYTF
TRBV7-6,15,TRBJ2-7,CASSLVLGGDYEQYF
TRBV27,15,TRBJ2-6,CASSLQQTGANVLTF
TRBV12-5,20,TRBJ2-5,CASGLVRDGRTGTDHETQYF
TRBV9,17,TRBJ2-2,CASSVAKAGANTGELFF
TRBV10-1,17,TRBJ2-1,CASSESGPASSYNEQFF
TRBV19,17,TRBJ1-2,CASRMGQGVEANYGYTF
TRBV5-1,13,TRBJ2-5,CASSIGQGGTQYF
TRBV6-5,13,TRBJ2-1,CASSYRLDNEQFF
TRBV5-8,16,TRBJ2-1,CASSVFSGRFHNEQFF
TRBV7-9,12,TRBJ2-1,CASSYLYNEQFF
TRBV18,15,TRBJ2-3,CASSRGLAGLDTQYF
TRBV5-1,15,TRBJ2-5,CASSLAGQGQETQYF
TRBV7-9,11,TRBJ2-1,CASSLSGPQFF
TRBV6-5,11,TRBJ1-3,CATGGGNTIYF